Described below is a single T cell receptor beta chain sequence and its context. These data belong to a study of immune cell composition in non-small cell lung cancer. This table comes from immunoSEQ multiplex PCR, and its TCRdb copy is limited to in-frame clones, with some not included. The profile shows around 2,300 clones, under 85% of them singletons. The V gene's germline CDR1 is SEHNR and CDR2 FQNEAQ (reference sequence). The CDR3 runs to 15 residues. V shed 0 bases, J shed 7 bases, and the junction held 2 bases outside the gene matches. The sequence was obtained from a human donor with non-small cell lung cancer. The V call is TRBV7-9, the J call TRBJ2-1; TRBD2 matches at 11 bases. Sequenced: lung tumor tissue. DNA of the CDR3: TGTGCCAGCAGCTTAGCTAGCGGGGGGGTTAATGAGCAGTTCTTC. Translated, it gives CASSLASGGVNEQFF. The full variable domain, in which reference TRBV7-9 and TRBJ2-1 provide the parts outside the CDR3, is DTGVSQNPRHKITKRGQNVTFRCDPISEHNRLYWYRQTLGQGPEFLTYFQNEAQLEKSRLLSDRFSAERPKGSFSTLEIQRTEQGDSAMYLCASSLASGGVNEQFFGPGTRLTVL.